Below, 22 T cell receptor beta chains from the same sample are listed, as sequenced in a study of shared clonotypes between healthy human individuals. The naive CD8 population came from CD45RO-negative cells selected for CCR7, without terminally differentiated effector memory CD45RA+ cells. TCRdb's copy holds only in-frame clones and misses some; the assay was immunoSEQ multiplex PCR. The sample includes about 680,000 clones, 92% of them seen just once. Input material: naive CD8+ T cells sorted from blood. The receptors shown here come from a man aged 25-45 years in good health.

In DNA form, the CDR3 reads TGTGCCAGCAGCCCCAATAATGAAAAACTGTTTTTT. It yields the protein CASSPNNEKLFF. The J gene is TRBJ1-4, the V gene TRBV9; D is unresolved. This CDR3 has 12 residues. From germline, CDR1 is SGDLS and CDR2 YYNGEE. V dropped 4 bases and J dropped 4 bases, with 5 bases sitting between them.

The chain uses TRBV9 and TRBJ2-6, with D perhaps assigned TRBD1 or TRBD2 (6 bases each). The CDR3 spans 19 residues. The V end was cut by 0 bases, the J end by 0 bases, with 16 bases between. Germline V gene lookup returns CDR1 SGDLS and CDR2 YYNGEE. CDR3 coding DNA: TGTGCCAGCAGCGTAGGGAGGGGGTCAAGAATCTCTGGGGCCAACGTCCTGACTTTC. As protein: CASSVGRGSRISGANVLTF.

The V call is TRBV15, the J call TRBJ2-2, with D perhaps TRBD2 (5 bases). V lost 5 bases to trimming and J lost 4 bases, with 11 bases between them. Germline CDR1 and CDR2: LNHNV and YYDKDF (reference sequence). CDR3 length: 14 residues. CDR3 in amino acids: CATSRDLITGELFF. The CDR3 coding sequence is TGTGCCACCAGCCGGGATCTAATCACCGGGGAGCTGTTTTTT.

The chain carries TRBV27 and TRBJ2-1; tentative D call: TRBD2 (5 bases). There are 15 residues in the CDR3. With 6 bases removed from V and 1 base from J, the gap between germline ends came to 13 bases. Germline assignment: CDR1 MNHEY and CDR2 SMNVEV (reference sequence). The CDR3: CASSKDGDSYNEQFF. Written as DNA, the CDR3 is TGTGCCAGCAGCAAGGACGGGGATTCCTACAATGAGCAGTTCTTC.

The CDR3 DNA reads as TGTGCCAGCAGCCCACTGGGGGGCTACGAGCAGTACTTC. Residues: CASSPLGGYEQYF. This chain uses TRBV7-9 with TRBJ2-7, with TRBD2 as a possible D gene (6 bases). The length of the CDR3 is 13 residues. Trimming left V 5 bases short and J 3 bases short, with 11 bases between. CDR1 and CDR2 (germline): SEHNR, FQNEAQ (reference sequence).

The rearrangement joins TRBV4-1 to TRBJ2-7, with 7 bases aligning to TRBD2. In germline, CDR1 is MGHRA, CDR2 YSYEKL. V trimming: 1 base; J trimming: 6 bases; junction bases outside the gene matches: 9. This CDR3 comprises 15 residues. As DNA, the CDR3 is TGCGCCAGCAGCCAAGGTCCGGGGGGTTCGGGCGAGCAGTACTTC. The encoded protein is CASSQGPGGSGEQYF.

The chain uses TRBV30 and TRBJ2-1; 7 bases are shared with TRBD1. The CDR3 runs 12 residues. Per germline, CDR1 GTSNPN and CDR2 SVGIG (reference sequence). J gave up 6 bases and V 8 bases, and 7 bases lay outside the gene matches. The CDR3 region is CAGEGAFNEQFF. For the CDR3, the DNA is TGTGCCGGTGAGGGGGCATTCAATGAGCAGTTCTTC.

A remark on this clone: Relative to the germline gene, one junction end is altered; a read error may explain this. Additional DNA sequences in this sample encode the identical CDR3. DNA for the CDR3: TGCGCCTGGAGTGTCGGACAAGTAGGCTACGAGCAGTACTTC. Its translation is CAWSVGQVGYEQYF. The chain is built from TRBV30 and TRBJ2-7, with D perhaps matching TRBD1 (5 bases). The length of the CDR3 is 14 residues. Per the germline V gene, CDR1 is GTSNPN and CDR2 is SVGIG (reference sequence). Filled out from reference TRBV30 and TRBJ2-7, the complete variable domain reads SQTIHQWPATLVQPVGSPLSLECTVEGTSNPNLYWYRQAAGRGLQLLFYSVGIGQISSEVPQNLSASRPQDRQFILSSKKLLLSDSGFYLCAWSVGQVGYEQYFGPGTRLTVT.

The rearrangement uses TRBV11-2 and TRBJ2-7; 9 nucleotides agree with TRBD1. Germline V gene data show CDR1 as SGHAT and CDR2 as FQNNGV. V shed 3 bases and J 1 base; nucleotides not matched to a gene: 4. The CDR3 is made up of 15 amino acids. The CDR3 region is CASSLGQGGSYEQYF. CDR3 coding DNA: TGTGCCAGCAGCTTGGGACAGGGAGGGTCCTACGAGCAGTACTTC. The complete variable domain, with remaining parts taken from reference TRBV11-2 and TRBJ2-7, reads EAGVAQSPRYKIIEKRQSVAFWCNPISGHATLYWYQQILGQGPKLLIQFQNNGVVDDSQLPKDRFSAERLKGVDSTLKIQPAKLEDSAVYLCASSLGQGGSYEQYFGPGTRLTVT.

Comments on this clone: This sequence may be a read error, since a much larger clone differs from it by one base. The identical CDR3 is also encoded by other nucleotide sequences in the sample. The V gene is TRBV11-2, the J gene TRBJ2-2, with D unclear. Per germline, CDR1 SGHAT and CDR2 FQNNGV. Trimming stripped 3 bases from V and 5 bases from J, with 1 base between. This CDR3 contains 11 residues. The CDR3 here is CASSLTGELFF. The CDR3 DNA follows: TGTGCCAGCAGCTTGACCGGGGAGCTGTTTTTT.

This chain joins TRBV6-4 and TRBJ2-1; unclear D gene. The CDR3 is 14 amino acids. V was trimmed by 7 bases and J by 4 bases, leaving 14 bases between them. Germline V lookup: CDR1 MRHNA, CDR2 SNTAGT. This CDR3 reads CASKFLTPYNEQFF. The DNA for the CDR3 is TGTGCCAGCAAGTTTTTGACACCATACAATGAGCAGTTCTTC.

The DNA for the CDR3 is TGTGCCACCAGCAGAGATCGGGGACTAGTCGAAGAGACCCAGTACTTC. As protein: CATSRDRGLVEETQYF. The V gene is TRBV15, the J gene TRBJ2-5; 8 bases are shared with TRBD2. Germline values: CDR1 LNHNV, CDR2 YYDKDF (reference sequence). The V gene end was trimmed by 0 bases and the J gene end by 3 bases; junction bases not matched to a gene: 6. The CDR3 covers 16 residues.

The V and J genes are TRBV15 and TRBJ1-1; the D is unclear. V was trimmed by 5 bases and J by 2 bases, leaving 12 bases between them. The CDR3 has 14 residues. Germline lookup yields CDR1 LNHNV and CDR2 YYDKDF (reference sequence). DNA of the CDR3: TGTGCCACCAGCCCCAGTAGACTAAACACTGAAGCTTTCTTT. Translating it yields CATSPSRLNTEAFF. Full variable domain (remainder filled in from reference TRBV15 and TRBJ1-1): DAMVIQNPRYQVTQFGKPVTLSCSQTLNHNVMYWYQQKSSQAPKLLFHYYDKDFNNEADTPDNFQSRRPNTSFCFLDIRSPGLGDTAMYLCATSPSRLNTEAFFGQGTRLTVV.

This chain connects TRBV7-2 to TRBJ2-1, with a weak D call TRBD2 (6 bases). There are 17 residues in the CDR3. Deletions cut 2 bases from V and 9 bases from J, with 23 bases between. The germline CDR1 and CDR2 sequences are SGHTA and FQGNSA. CDR3 protein: CASSLPFPGGNSIEQFF. The CDR3 region has the DNA TGTGCCAGCAGCTTACCCTTTCCCGGCGGGAATAGTATTGAGCAGTTCTTC.

This clone was observed a single time. The junction shows a germline mismatch at one end, possibly a read error. The J gene is TRBJ2-1, the V gene TRBV7-7, with 12 bases aligning to TRBD2. The germline CDR1 and CDR2 sequences are SSHAT and FNYEAQ (reference sequence). CDR3 length: 16 residues. The CDR3 bases are TGTGCTAGCAGCCCAACCACTAGCGGGAGGTACAATGAGCAGTTCTTC. Protein: CASSPTTSGRYNEQFF.

The chain has TRBV15 and TRBJ2-1; possible D gene TRBD2, 5 bases. The V end lost 5 bases, the J end lost 4 bases, and 9 bases lay between the germline ends. CDR1 and CDR2 (germline): LNHNV, YYDKDF (reference sequence). The CDR3 sequence is 13 residues long. CDR3 amino acids: CATSWSGYNEQFF. Written as DNA, the CDR3 is TGTGCCACCAGCTGGAGCGGTTACAATGAGCAGTTCTTC.

V gene TRBV15 combines with J gene TRBJ2-7, with D perhaps TRBD2 (5 bases). V gave up 3 bases and J gave up 0 bases, with 12 bases separating them. The CDR3 has 15 residues. Germline CDR1 reads LNHNV; CDR2 reads YYDKDF (reference sequence). The chain's CDR3 is CATSSGAVRSYEQYF. CDR3 bases: TGTGCCACCAGCAGTGGAGCGGTCCGCTCCTACGAGCAGTACTTC.

In regard to this clone: One end of the junction does not line up with germline, which may come from a read error. CDR3 in DNA: TGTGCCAGCAGTGATAGCTACGATGAGCAGTTCTTC. The encoded protein is CASSDSYDEQFF. The rearrangement uses TRBV2 and TRBJ2-1; D ambiguous. The CDR3 loop spans 12 amino acids. Germline CDR1 SNHLY, CDR2 FYNNEI.

The chain has TRBV29-1 and TRBJ1-1; 9 bases align to TRBD1. The trim removed 2 bases at V and 10 bases at J, leaving 8 bases unmatched. Germline lookup yields CDR1 SQVTM and CDR2 ANQGSEA. This CDR3 has 13 residues. The CDR3 loop reads CSVELTGGRGAFF. The DNA for the CDR3 is TGCAGCGTTGAACTCACAGGGGGCCGAGGAGCTTTCTTT.

The rearrangement joins TRBV28 to TRBJ1-1; no definite D call. CDR1 and CDR2 from the germline V gene are MDHEN and SYDVKM. V was shortened by 7 bases and J by 4 bases, with 7 bases between the two germline ends. The CDR3 covers 11 residues. CDR3 sequence: CASMEGTEAFF. The CDR3 nucleotides read TGTGCCAGCATGGAGGGCACTGAAGCTTTCTTT.

This rearrangement joins TRBV27 to TRBJ2-3; TRBD2 matches at 14 bases. V lost 6 bases to trimming and J lost 2 bases; unmatched junction nucleotides: 16. This CDR3 has 20 residues. The germline CDR1 and CDR2 sequences are MNHEY and SMNVEV (reference sequence). CDR3 bases: TGTGCCAGCAGCCGATCACCGGGACTAGCGGGAGTGGGGGACACAGATACGCAGTATTTT. Protein product: CASSRSPGLAGVGDTDTQYF.

J is TRBJ1-4 and V is TRBV7-9, with D unclear. In germline, CDR1 is SEHNR, CDR2 FQNEAQ (reference sequence). The length of the CDR3 is 15 residues. The V and J ends lost 1 base and 3 bases respectively, with 9 bases between them. CDR3 DNA sequence: TGTGCCAGCAGCTTAGGTCCGGACTCTAATGAAAAACTGTTTTTT. This gives the protein CASSLGPDSNEKLFF.